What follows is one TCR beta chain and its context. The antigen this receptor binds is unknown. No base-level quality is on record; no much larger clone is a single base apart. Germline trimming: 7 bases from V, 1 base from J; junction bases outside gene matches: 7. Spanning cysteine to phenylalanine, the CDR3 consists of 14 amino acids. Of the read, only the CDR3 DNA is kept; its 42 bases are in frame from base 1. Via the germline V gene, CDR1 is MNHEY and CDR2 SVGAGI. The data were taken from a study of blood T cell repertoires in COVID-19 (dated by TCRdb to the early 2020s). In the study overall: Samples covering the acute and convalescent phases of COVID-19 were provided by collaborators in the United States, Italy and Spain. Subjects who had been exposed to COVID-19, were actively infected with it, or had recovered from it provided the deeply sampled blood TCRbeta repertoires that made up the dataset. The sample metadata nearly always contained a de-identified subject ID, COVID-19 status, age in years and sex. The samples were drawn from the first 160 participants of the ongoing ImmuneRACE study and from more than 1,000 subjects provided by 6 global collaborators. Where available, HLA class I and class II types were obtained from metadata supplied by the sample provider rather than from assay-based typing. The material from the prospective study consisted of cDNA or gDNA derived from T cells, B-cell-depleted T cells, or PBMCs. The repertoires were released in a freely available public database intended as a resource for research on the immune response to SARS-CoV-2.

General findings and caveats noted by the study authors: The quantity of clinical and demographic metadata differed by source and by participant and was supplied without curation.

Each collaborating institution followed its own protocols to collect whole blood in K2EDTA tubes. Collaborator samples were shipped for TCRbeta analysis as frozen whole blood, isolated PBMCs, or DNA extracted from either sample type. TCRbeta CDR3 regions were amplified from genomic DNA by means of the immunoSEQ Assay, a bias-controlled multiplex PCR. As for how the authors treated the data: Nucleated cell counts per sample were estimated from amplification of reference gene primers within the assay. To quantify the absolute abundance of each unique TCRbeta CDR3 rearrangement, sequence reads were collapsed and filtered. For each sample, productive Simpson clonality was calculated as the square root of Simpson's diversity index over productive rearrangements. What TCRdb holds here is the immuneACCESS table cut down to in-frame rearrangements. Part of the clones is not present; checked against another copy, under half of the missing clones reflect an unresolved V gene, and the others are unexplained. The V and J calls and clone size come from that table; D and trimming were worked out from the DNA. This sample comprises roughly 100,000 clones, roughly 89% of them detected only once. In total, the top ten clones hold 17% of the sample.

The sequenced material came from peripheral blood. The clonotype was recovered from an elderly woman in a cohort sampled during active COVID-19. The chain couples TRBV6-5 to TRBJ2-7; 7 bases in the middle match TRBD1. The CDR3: CASNKGAESYEQYF. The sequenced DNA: TGTGCCAGCAATAAGGGGGCGGAATCCTACGAGCAGTACTTC.